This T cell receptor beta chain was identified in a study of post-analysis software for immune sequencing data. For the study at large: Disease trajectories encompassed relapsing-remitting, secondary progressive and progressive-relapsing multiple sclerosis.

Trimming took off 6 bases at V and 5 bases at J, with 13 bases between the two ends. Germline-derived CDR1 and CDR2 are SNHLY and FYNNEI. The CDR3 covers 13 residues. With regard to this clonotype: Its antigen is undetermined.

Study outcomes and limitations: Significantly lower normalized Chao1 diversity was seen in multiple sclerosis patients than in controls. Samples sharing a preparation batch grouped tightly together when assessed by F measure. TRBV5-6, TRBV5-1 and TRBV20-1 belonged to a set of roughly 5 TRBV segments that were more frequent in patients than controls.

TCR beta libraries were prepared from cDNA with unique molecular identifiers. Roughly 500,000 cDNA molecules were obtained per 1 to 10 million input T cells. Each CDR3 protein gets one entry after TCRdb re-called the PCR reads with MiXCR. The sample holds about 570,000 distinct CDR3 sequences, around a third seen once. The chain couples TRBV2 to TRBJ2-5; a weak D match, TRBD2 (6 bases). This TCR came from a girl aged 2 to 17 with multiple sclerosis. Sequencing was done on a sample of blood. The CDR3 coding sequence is TGTGCCAGCAGAATAGTAGCGGCGGAGACCCAGTACTTC. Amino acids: CASRIVAAETQYF.